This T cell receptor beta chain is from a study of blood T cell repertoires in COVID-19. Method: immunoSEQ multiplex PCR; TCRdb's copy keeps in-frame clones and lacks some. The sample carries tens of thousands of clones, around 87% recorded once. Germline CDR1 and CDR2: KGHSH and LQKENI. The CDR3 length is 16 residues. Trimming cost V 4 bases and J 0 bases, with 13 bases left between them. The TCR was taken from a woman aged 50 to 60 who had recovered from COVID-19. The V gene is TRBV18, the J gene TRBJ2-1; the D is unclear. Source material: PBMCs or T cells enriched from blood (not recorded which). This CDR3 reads CASSLDGAASYNEQFF. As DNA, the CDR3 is TGTGCCAGCTCACTCGACGGAGCTGCCTCCTACAATGAGCAGTTCTTC.